Listed here are 14 T cell receptor beta chains from one sample, sequenced in a study of T cell repertoires in ileal Crohn's disease. Noted time point: inflamed ileum from the surgical specimen. Profiled with immunoSEQ multiplex PCR; TCRdb holds only in-frame clones, not every one. The sample carries around 15,000 clones, about 92% recorded once. Sequenced material: ileal tissue. These receptors all come from an adult with Crohn's disease.

The CDR3 sequence is CASSKADSANTGELFF. CDR3 bases: TGCGCCAGCAGCAAAGCGGACAGCGCGAACACCGGGGAGCTGTTTTTT. The chain uses TRBV5-1 and TRBJ2-2, with D possibly matching TRBD1 (6 bases). Germline V lookup: CDR1 SGHRS, CDR2 YFSETQ. CDR3 length equals 16 residues. V was cut by 4 bases and J by 0 bases, with 13 bases left in between.

V gene TRBV7-3 combines with J gene TRBJ1-2; D is unclear. The CDR3 has 14 residues. V lost 5 bases, J lost 6 bases, and 16 bases lay in between. Germline-derived CDR1 and CDR2 are SGHTA and FQGTGA. The CDR3 nucleotides read TGTGCCAGCAGCCCTGGAGACGGGTTCCATGGCTACACCTTC. Its protein is CASSPGDGFHGYTF.

The rearrangement uses TRBV28 and TRBJ1-3, with no clear D. The V end lost 2 bases, the J end lost 5 bases, and 13 bases lay between the germline ends. Germline CDR1 MDHEN, CDR2 SYDVKM. The CDR3 is 15 amino acids. The DNA of the CDR3 is TGTGCCAGCAGTTTACCGCAGGTTTCCAGAAACACCATATATTTT. Translating gives CASSLPQVSRNTIYF.

The chain is built from TRBV11-2 and TRBJ1-1, with TRBD1 as a possible D gene (6 bases). Trimming shortened V by 0 bases and J by 7 bases, and 9 bases separated the two germline ends. Looked up from germline, CDR1 is SGHAT and CDR2 is FQNNGV. This CDR3 is built from 13 residues. As DNA, the CDR3 is TGTGCCAGCAGCTTAGATGGGGGGCTTGAAGCTTTCTTT. Protein product: CASSLDGGLEAFF.

V usage is TRBV2 and J usage is TRBJ2-3; TRBD1 matches 8 bases. CDR1 is SNHLY and CDR2 is FYNNEI in the germline V gene. The junction had 11 bases not matched to a gene; V was cut back by 6 bases and J by 0 bases. CDR3 size: 17 residues. The CDR3 spells CASRAGQGLWSTDTQYF. CDR3 in DNA: TGTGCCAGCAGAGCAGGACAGGGTCTGTGGAGCACAGATACGCAGTATTTT.

The chain couples TRBV7-9 to TRBJ2-1; no clear D. From germline, CDR1 is SEHNR and CDR2 FQNEAQ (reference sequence). CDR3 size: 15 residues. The V and J ends lost 7 bases and 4 bases respectively, with 17 bases between them. The CDR3 DNA sequence: TGTGCCAGCACCAAAGCCGAGACGGCTTACAATGAGCAGTTCTTC. This codes for CASTKAETAYNEQFF.

The CDR3 coding sequence is TGTGCCAGCAGCCTACTGACTGGCACAGATACGCAGTATTTT. Residues: CASSLLTGTDTQYF. The V and J genes are TRBV5-4 and TRBJ2-3; D gene uncertain. Trimming took 4 bases from V and 1 from J, leaving 10 bases between them. The CDR3 is made up of 14 amino acids. CDR1 and CDR2 from the germline V gene are SGHNT and YYREEE (reference sequence).

The V call is TRBV15, the J call TRBJ2-7; TRBD2 might be the D (5 bases). This CDR3 comprises 13 residues. CDR1 LNHNV and CDR2 YYDKDF come from the germline V gene (reference sequence). Trimming shortened V by 0 bases and J by 6 bases, and 9 bases separated the two germline ends. CDR3 in amino acids: CATSRDPGVEQYF. In DNA, the CDR3 is TGTGCCACCAGCAGAGATCCCGGGGTCGAGCAGTACTTC.

The J gene is TRBJ1-2, the V gene TRBV28; TRBD1 agrees at 9 bases. With 4 bases clipped from V and 7 bases from J, the junction kept 4 bases outside the gene matches. The germline CDR1 and CDR2 sequences are MDHEN and SYDVKM. The CDR3 loop spans 13 amino acids. CDR3 DNA sequence: TGTGCCAGCAGTTATAGGACAGGGGCTGGCTACACCTTC. It translates to CASSYRTGAGYTF.

This chain joins TRBV7-3 and TRBJ1-2; no definite D call. Trimming removed 3 bases at V and 1 base at J, with 9 bases between. The CDR3 runs to 14 residues. The germline V gene encodes CDR1 SGHTA and CDR2 FQGTGA. CDR3 nucleotide sequence: TGTGCCAGCAGCTTGTTGTTGATTAACTATGGCTACACCTTC. It is translated as CASSLLLINYGYTF.

The chain carries TRBV5-8 and TRBJ2-5; D possibly corresponds to TRBD1 (6 bases). Germline V gene sequence: CDR1 SGHTS, CDR2 YDEGEE. The V and J ends lost 6 bases and 4 bases respectively, with 13 bases between them. The CDR3 loop spans 13 amino acids. CDR3: CASMYRVGETQYF. DNA of the CDR3: TGTGCCAGCATGTACAGGGTTGGAGAGACCCAGTACTTC.

This rearrangement joins TRBV19 to TRBJ2-1, with a weak D call TRBD1 (5 bases). Trimming removed 9 bases at V and 4 bases at J, with 7 bases between. This CDR3 has 11 residues. Germline lookup yields CDR1 LNHDA and CDR2 SQIVND (reference sequence). The CDR3 bases are TGTGCCAGCCAGGGTTACAATGAGCAGTTCTTC. Residues: CASQGYNEQFF.

Only one count was recorded for this clone. The chain combines TRBV2 with TRBJ2-3, with D perhaps TRBD1 (6 bases). V was trimmed by 2 bases and J by 0 bases, leaving 9 bases between them. The CDR3 has 15 residues. Germline CDR1 and CDR2: SNHLY and FYNNEI. The CDR3 reads CASSELRGSTDTQYF. DNA for the CDR3: TGTGCCAGCAGTGAACTCAGGGGTAGCACAGATACGCAGTATTTT.

The V and J genes are TRBV6-5 and TRBJ2-3; D call uncertain. Per the germline V gene, CDR1 is MNHEY and CDR2 is SVGAGI. Trimming removed 2 bases from V and 1 base from J, with 4 bases in between. This CDR3 spans 13 amino acids. The chain's CDR3 is CASSYAGTDTQYF. DNA for the CDR3: TGTGCCAGCAGTTACGCGGGCACAGATACGCAGTATTTT.